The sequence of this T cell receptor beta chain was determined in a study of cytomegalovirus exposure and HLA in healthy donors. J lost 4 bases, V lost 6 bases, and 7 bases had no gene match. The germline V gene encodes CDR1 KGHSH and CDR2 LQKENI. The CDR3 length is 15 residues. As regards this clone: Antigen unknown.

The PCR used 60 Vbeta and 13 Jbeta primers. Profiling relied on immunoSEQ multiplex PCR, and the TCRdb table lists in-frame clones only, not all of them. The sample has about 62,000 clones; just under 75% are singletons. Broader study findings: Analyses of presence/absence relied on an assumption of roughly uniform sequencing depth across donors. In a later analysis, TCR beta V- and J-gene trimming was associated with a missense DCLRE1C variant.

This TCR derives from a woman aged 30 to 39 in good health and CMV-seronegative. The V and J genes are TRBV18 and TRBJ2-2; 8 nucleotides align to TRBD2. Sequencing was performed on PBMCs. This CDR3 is CASSKAGAGTGELFF. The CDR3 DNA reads TGTGCCAGCTCTAAAGCGGGAGCGGGCACCGGGGAGCTGTTTTTT.